This TCR beta chain is from a study of human T cells and chemical hapten exposure. Remarks on this clonotype: As yet, its antigen is unknown.

Attachment of unique molecular identifiers to individual cDNA molecules was performed in the library. Authors' analysis steps: A per-sample median of about 94,000 TCRs was observed, with counts ranging from about 20,000 to 750,000. TCRdb reanalysed the RACE reads using MiXCR and keeps one entry per CDR3 protein. For this entry, the V and J calls and clone size follow TCRdb and not the study's own pipeline. The profile shows under 90,000 distinct CDR3 sequences, approximately 8% of them singletons. The CDR3 totals 17 residues. V was clipped by 0 bases and J by 3 bases, with 17 bases between them. Germline V gene data show CDR1 as MGHRA and CDR2 as YSYEKL. Regarding time point: healthy volunteer bleed at 6 weeks. Unfractionated whole blood yielded the extracted total RNA. Points from the study as a whole: Sensitizing to DPC left TCRs with a frequency above 1 in 1000 unaltered.

This receptor was taken from a male donor in good health. Some clones in this sample may be carry-over from other donors' samples. Sequenced input: whole blood. The genes are TRBV4-1 and TRBJ2-5; weak D call: TRBD1 (5 bases). In DNA, the CDR3 is TGCGCCAGCAGCCAAGATTTTGTTCGCGCAGGGAAAGAGACCCAGTACTTC. Protein: CASSQDFVRAGKETQYF.